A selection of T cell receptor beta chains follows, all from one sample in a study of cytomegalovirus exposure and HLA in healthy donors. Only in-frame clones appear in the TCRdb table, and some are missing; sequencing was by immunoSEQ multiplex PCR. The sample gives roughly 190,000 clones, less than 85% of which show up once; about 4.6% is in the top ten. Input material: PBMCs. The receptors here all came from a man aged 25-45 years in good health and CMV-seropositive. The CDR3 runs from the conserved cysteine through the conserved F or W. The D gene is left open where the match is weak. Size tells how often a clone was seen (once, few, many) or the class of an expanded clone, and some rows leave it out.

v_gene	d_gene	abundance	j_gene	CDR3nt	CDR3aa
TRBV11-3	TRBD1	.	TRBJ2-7	TGTGCCAGCAGCTTTACAGGGGACGCGGAGCAGTACTTC	CASSFTGDAEQYF
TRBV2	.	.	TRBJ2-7	TGTGCCAGCATCCCCTTTCGCGCAGGCTCAAACTTAAAAATTTCCTACGAGCAGTACTTC	CASIPFRAGSNLKISYEQYF
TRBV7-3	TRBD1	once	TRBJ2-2	TGTGCCAGCAGCCCTCCACAGGGGGCGGTCGGGGAGCTGTTTTTT	CASSPPQGAVGELFF
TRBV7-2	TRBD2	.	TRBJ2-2	TGTGCCAGCAGCTTCCTTGGGACTAGCCCCGGGGAGCTGTTTTTT	CASSFLGTSPGELFF
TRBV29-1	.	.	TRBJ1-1	TGCAGCGCCCCAACAGGCGACACTGAAGCTTTCTTT	CSAPTGDTEAFF
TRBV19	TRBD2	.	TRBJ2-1	TGTGCCAGTAGCCGAAGGGCCCGGACTAGCGGCCCCTACAATGAGCAGTTCTTC	CASSRRARTSGPYNEQFF
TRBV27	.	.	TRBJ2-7	TGTGCCAGCAGTTTCGGTGTGAATAACTACGAGCAGTACTTC	CASSFGVNNYEQYF
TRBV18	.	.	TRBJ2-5	TGTGCCAGCTCACGAATAGGGGCGCAGGAGACCCAGTACTTC	CASSRIGAQETQYF
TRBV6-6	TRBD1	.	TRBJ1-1	TGTGCCAGCGGAAGACAGGGCTTGGACACTGAAGCTTTCTTT	CASGRQGLDTEAFF
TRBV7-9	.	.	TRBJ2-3	TGTGCCAGCAGCCCAGGGACAAGCACAGATACGCAGTATTTT	CASSPGTSTDTQYF
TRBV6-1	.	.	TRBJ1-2	TGTGCCAGCAGTGAACGGACAGCCGGGGATGGCTACACCTTC	CASSERTAGDGYTF
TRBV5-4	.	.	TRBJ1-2	TGTGCCAGCAGCGCGGACATGGCCGGCTACACCTTC	CASSADMAGYTF
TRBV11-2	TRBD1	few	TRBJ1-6	TGTGCCAGCAGCTTAGGCACAGGGGATAATTCACCCCTCCACTTT	CASSLGTGDNSPLHF
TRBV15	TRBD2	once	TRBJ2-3	TGTGCCACCAGCAGCTTACGGGTTAGCGGGAGTCGTTCAGATACGCAGTATTTT	CATSSLRVSGSRSDTQYF
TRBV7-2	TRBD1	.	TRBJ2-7	TGTGCCAGCTCCCGGGACAGGGACACCTACGAGCAGTACTTC	CASSRDRDTYEQYF
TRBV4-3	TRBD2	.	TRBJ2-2	TGCGCCAGCAGCCCTCTAGCGGGGGCGAACACCGGGGAGCTGTTTTTT	CASSPLAGANTGELFF